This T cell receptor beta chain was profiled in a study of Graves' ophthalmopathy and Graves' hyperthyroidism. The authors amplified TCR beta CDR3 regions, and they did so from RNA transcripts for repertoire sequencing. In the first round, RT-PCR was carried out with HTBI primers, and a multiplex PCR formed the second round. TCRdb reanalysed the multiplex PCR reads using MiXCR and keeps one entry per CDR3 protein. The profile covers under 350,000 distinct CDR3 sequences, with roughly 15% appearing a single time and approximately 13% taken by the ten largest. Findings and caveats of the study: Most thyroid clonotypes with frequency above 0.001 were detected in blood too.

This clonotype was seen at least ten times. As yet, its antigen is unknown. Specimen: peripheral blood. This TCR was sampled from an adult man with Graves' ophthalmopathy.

The chain's CDR3 is CASTPWDQETQYF. As DNA, the CDR3 is TGTGCCAGCACCCCATGGGACCAAGAGACCCAGTACTTC. The chain recombines TRBV12-3 or TRBV12-4 with TRBJ2-5; D gene uncertain. Trimming removed 7 bases at V and 0 bases at J, with 9 bases between. CDR3 length: 13 amino acids.